One sample yielded the 21 T cell receptor beta chains listed below, sequenced in a study of T cell responses to AZD1222 COVID-19 vaccine. TCRdb's table, derived via immunoSEQ multiplex PCR, lists solely in-frame clones and lacks some. This table has about 140,000 clones, roughly 86% appearing once. The input for sequencing was peripheral blood, taken 28 days after the second AZD1222 dose. All receptors come from an adult who received the AZD1222 COVID-19 vaccine.

This clone was observed a few times. The V gene is TRBV6-5, the J gene TRBJ2-7, with D perhaps TRBD1 (5 bases). In germline, CDR1 is MNHEY, CDR2 SVGAGI. The length of the CDR3 is 14 residues. V lost 11 bases and J lost 3, with 20 bases in between. The CDR3 bases are TGTGCCGCGAAGGGGCAGCTTGGGGTCTACGAGCAGTACTTC. This translates into CAAKGQLGVYEQYF.

This rearrangement joins TRBV12-3 or TRBV12-4 to TRBJ2-2; D gene unclear. The CDR3 is 13 residues long. V lost 3 bases, J lost 5 bases, and 7 bases lay in between. CDR3 loop: CASSLKGTGELFF. CDR3 sequence (DNA): TGTGCCAGCAGTTTGAAGGGAACCGGGGAGCTGTTTTTT.

This clone is a singleton in its sample. The genes are TRBV9 and TRBJ2-2; 10 bases align to TRBD2. After removal of 3 bases from V and 7 bases from J, the junction contained 3 bases not matched to a gene. Germline lookup yields CDR1 SGDLS and CDR2 YYNGEE. CDR3 size: 14 residues. CDR3 nucleotides: TGTGCCAGCAGCGGTAGCGGGAGGCTCGGGGAGCTGTTTTTT. Translation: CASSGSGRLGELFF.

CDR3 sequence (DNA): TGCGCCAGCAGCCAGGCGGACAGCATGAACACTGAAGCTTTCTTT. This gives the protein CASSQADSMNTEAFF. The chain employs TRBV4-1 and TRBJ1-1, with D possibly matching TRBD1 (6 bases). From germline, CDR1 is MGHRA and CDR2 YSYEKL. The CDR3 loop spans 15 amino acids. The ends were cut back, 3 bases at V and 0 bases at J, with 11 bases in the middle.

The gene calls are TRBV10-3 and TRBJ2-5; a possible D gene is TRBD1 (5 bases). The V gene's germline CDR1 is ENHRY and CDR2 SYGVKD. The CDR3 extends over 15 amino acids. V was clipped by 4 bases and J by 5 bases, with 17 bases between them. In DNA, the CDR3 is TGTGCCATCAGTGTTCATCCAGGGCAGGCCGAGACCCAGTACTTC. It yields the protein CAISVHPGQAETQYF.

The rearrangement joins TRBV6-1 to TRBJ2-1; D call uncertain. V lost 2 bases and J 2 bases, leaving 4 bases between the germline ends. The CDR3 consists of 13 residues. Germline V gene sequence: CDR1 MNHNS, CDR2 SASEGT. The CDR3 DNA reads TGTGCCAGCAGTGAACCTGCCTACAATGAGCAGTTCTTC. Translated: CASSEPAYNEQFF.

J is TRBJ1-1 and V is TRBV5-1; D is perhaps TRBD1 (5 bases). This CDR3 has 14 amino acids. Germline loops: CDR1 SGHRS, CDR2 YFSETQ. V lost 2 bases to trimming and J lost 4 bases, with 12 bases between them. CDR3 in DNA: TGCGCCAGCAGCTTCCGGGACCCGGTCACTGAAGCTTTCTTT. Residues: CASSFRDPVTEAFF. The variable domain in full, with the rest retrieved from reference TRBV5-1 and TRBJ1-1, is KAGVTQTPRYLIKTRGQQVTLSCSPISGHRSVSWYQQTPGQGLQFLFEYFSETQRNKGNFPGRFSGRQFSNSRSEMNVSTLELGDSALYLCASSFRDPVTEAFFGQGTRLTVV.

This chain connects TRBV20-1 to TRBJ1-4, with 7 bases identical to TRBD1. Losses at the gene ends were 3 bases for V and 8 bases for J; bases not matched to a gene: 18. In germline, CDR1 is DFQATT, CDR2 SNEGSKA (reference sequence). The CDR3 totals 17 residues. The CDR3, as DNA: TGCAGTGCTAGTCAGGGACCGCCCAAGGGGGCTAGGGAAAAACTGTTTTTT. Protein: CSASQGPPKGAREKLFF.

The rearrangement joins TRBV30 to TRBJ1-1; maybe TRBD1 (5 bases). The germline CDR1 and CDR2 sequences are GTSNPN and SVGIG (reference sequence). The CDR3 runs to 14 residues. Trimming removed 3 bases at V and 2 bases at J, with 13 bases between. The CDR3 spells CAWSPRGFNTEAFF. Written as DNA, the CDR3 is TGTGCCTGGAGCCCTCGGGGGTTCAACACTGAAGCTTTCTTT.

The gene calls are TRBV11-2 and TRBJ2-1; 12 bases match TRBD1. The CDR3 is 16 amino acids. With 5 bases clipped from V and 10 bases from J, the junction kept 12 bases outside the gene matches. The germline V gene encodes CDR1 SGHAT and CDR2 FQNNGV. Written as DNA, the CDR3 is TGTGCCAGCAGCCCCCCCGGGACAGGGGGCGCACAGGAGCAGTTCTTC. Encoded protein: CASSPPGTGGAQEQFF.

The chain recombines TRBV28 with TRBJ1-1; the D gene is possibly TRBD1 (5 bases). The CDR3 is made up of 12 amino acids. Trimming stripped 6 bases from V and 0 bases from J, with 5 bases between. The V gene's germline CDR1 is MDHEN and CDR2 SYDVKM. The CDR3 spells CASRTVNTEAFF. The DNA of the CDR3 is TGTGCCAGCAGGACAGTGAACACTGAAGCTTTCTTT. Full variable domain (outside the CDR3, taken from reference TRBV28 and TRBJ1-1): DVKVTQSSRYLVKRTGEKVFLECVQDMDHENMFWYRQDPGLGLRLIYFSYDVKMKEKGDIPEGYSVSREKKERFSLILESASTNQTSMYLCASRTVNTEAFFGQGTRLTVV.

CDR3 protein: CASSQLRRTGELFF. The CDR3 DNA reads TGTGCCAGCAGCCAATTGCGTAGGACCGGGGAGCTGTTTTTT. The J gene is TRBJ2-2, the V gene TRBV3-1 (or the pseudogene TRBV3-2); D is unclear. In germline, CDR1 is LGHDT, CDR2 YNNKEL (reference sequence). The V and J ends lost 2 bases and 5 bases respectively, with 9 bases between them. This CDR3 is built from 14 residues.

V gene TRBV6-5 combines with J gene TRBJ1-1; D may be TRBD1 (5 bases). Trimming pared 5 bases from V and 6 bases from J, leaving 16 bases between. Germline V lookup: CDR1 MNHEY, CDR2 SVGAGI. This CDR3 is 14 amino acids long. This chain's CDR3 is CASSTRQSVSEAFF. The CDR3 DNA reads as TGTGCCAGCAGTACCCGACAGAGTGTTTCTGAAGCTTTCTTT.

The chain is built from TRBV7-8 and TRBJ2-3; TRBD2 matches 8 bases. J was trimmed by 5 bases and V by 5 bases; bases with no gene match: 12. This CDR3 region has 16 residues. Per the germline V gene, CDR1 is SGHVS and CDR2 is FQNEAQ. The CDR3 spells CASSPRPPRGEDTQYF. The CDR3 DNA reads TGTGCCAGCAGCCCCAGGCCTCCGCGGGGGGAAGATACGCAGTATTTT.

J is TRBJ1-2 and V is TRBV20-1; the D is unclear. The germline V gene encodes CDR1 DFQATT and CDR2 SNEGSKA (reference sequence). Trimming took off 3 bases at V and 0 bases at J, with 14 bases between the two ends. The CDR3 runs to 15 residues. CDR3: CSASRQIVANYGYTF. For the CDR3, the DNA is TGCAGTGCTAGTAGGCAGATTGTAGCTAACTATGGCTACACCTTC.

The chain has TRBV25-1 and TRBJ1-2, with 8 bases lining up with TRBD1. There are 13 residues in the CDR3. Germline V gene lookup returns CDR1 MGHDK and CDR2 SYGVNS. With 4 bases clipped from V and 8 bases from J, the junction kept 6 bases outside the gene matches. The CDR3 is CASSVGQGHGYTF. Written as DNA, the CDR3 is TGTGCCAGCAGTGTCGGACAGGGCCACGGCTACACCTTC.

This chain uses TRBV28 with TRBJ2-2; D is undetermined. Trimming removed 7 bases from V and 0 bases from J, with 6 bases in between. CDR1 is MDHEN, CDR2 SYDVKM, per germline. The length of the CDR3 is 13 residues. The CDR3 sequence is CASKGPNTGELFF. The CDR3 DNA sequence: TGTGCCAGCAAAGGCCCGAACACCGGGGAGCTGTTTTTT.

The J gene is TRBJ1-6, the V gene TRBV2, with D maybe TRBD1 (6 bases). The CDR3 sequence is 16 residues long. The germline V and J ends were trimmed by 9 bases and 10 bases, with 25 bases remaining between them. The V gene's germline CDR1 is SNHLY and CDR2 FYNNEI. The CDR3 reads CASGPLSGTTFSPLHF. The DNA of the CDR3 is TGTGCCAGTGGGCCCCTCTCCGGGACAACATTCTCACCCCTCCACTTT.

The chain combines TRBV24-1 with TRBJ2-1, with unresolved D. The CDR3 is 12 amino acids. The germline CDR1 and CDR2 sequences are KGHDR and SFDVKD. Trimming took 3 bases from V and 8 from J, leaving 7 bases between them. CDR3 residues: CATSDGPDEQFF. CDR3 nucleotides: TGTGCCACCAGTGATGGCCCAGATGAGCAGTTCTTC.

Only a few counts were recorded for this clone. This rearrangement joins TRBV7-9 to TRBJ1-4, with 10 bases identical to TRBD1. The germline V gene encodes CDR1 SEHNR and CDR2 FQNEAQ (reference sequence). V lost 6 bases to trimming and J lost 8 bases; unmatched junction nucleotides: 12. The CDR3 runs to 16 residues. CDR3 sequence (DNA): TGTGCCAGCAGTCCCAAATTCGGGACAGGGGACGAAAAACTGTTTTTT. Translation gives CASSPKFGTGDEKLFF. The variable domain in full, completed from reference TRBV7-9 and TRBJ1-4, reads DTGVSQNPRHKITKRGQNVTFRCDPISEHNRLYWYRQTLGQGPEFLTYFQNEAQLEKSRLLSDRFSAERPKGSFSTLEIQRTEQGDSAMYLCASSPKFGTGDEKLFFGSGTQLSVL.

The chain couples TRBV5-4 to TRBJ2-1; tentative D call: TRBD2 (6 bases). The CDR3 consists of 13 residues. V gave up 4 bases and J gave up 10 bases, with 15 bases separating them. The germline V gene encodes CDR1 SGHNT and CDR2 YYREEE (reference sequence). The CDR3 nucleotides are TGTGCCAGCAGCGACCGACCGGGGGACGAGCAGTTCTTC. Protein product: CASSDRPGDEQFF.